This T cell receptor (beta chain) was identified during a study of OX40 agonist ivuxolimab in advanced cancers. Across the whole study: Patients receiving dose escalation had hepatocellular carcinoma, melanoma, renal cell or head and neck cancer. Findings and caveats of the study: On average, CD8+ T cells showed a greater number of expanded clones than CD4+. Some patients who did not respond also had low normalized T-cell clonal expansion.

Exclusion of a patient followed from autoimmune disease history or systemic immunosuppression. Data came from immunoSEQ multiplex PCR; TCRdb stores just in-frame clones and leaves some out. The table records 81,000 or so clones, approximately 94% of them present only once. With regard to this clone: No antigen is known for it.

The source is an adult with an advanced solid tumor such as melanoma, head and neck, liver or kidney cancer. Here the sequenced sample was CD4+ or CD8+ T cells sorted from blood, taken in a trial of the OX40 agonist ivuxolimab.

The CDR3 DNA follows: TGTGCCAGCAGCTTCTCTGGGAACGAGCAGTACTTC. This translates into CASSFSGNEQYF. V usage is TRBV7-2 and J usage is TRBJ2-7, with D hard to call. CDR3 length: 12 residues. V dropped 3 bases and J dropped 5 bases, with 8 bases sitting between them. CDR1 is SGHTA, CDR2 FQGNSA, per germline.